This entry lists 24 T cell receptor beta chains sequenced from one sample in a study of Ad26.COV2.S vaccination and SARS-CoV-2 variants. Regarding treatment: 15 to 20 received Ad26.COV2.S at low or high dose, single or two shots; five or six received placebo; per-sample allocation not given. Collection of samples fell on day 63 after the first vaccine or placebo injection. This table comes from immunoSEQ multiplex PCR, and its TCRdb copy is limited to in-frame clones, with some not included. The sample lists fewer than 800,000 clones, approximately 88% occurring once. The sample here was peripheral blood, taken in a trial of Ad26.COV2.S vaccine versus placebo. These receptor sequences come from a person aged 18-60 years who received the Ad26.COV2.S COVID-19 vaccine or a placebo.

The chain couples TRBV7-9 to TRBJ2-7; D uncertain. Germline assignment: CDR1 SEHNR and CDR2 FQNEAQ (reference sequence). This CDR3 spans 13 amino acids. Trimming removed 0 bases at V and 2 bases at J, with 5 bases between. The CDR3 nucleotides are TGTGCCAGCAGCTTAGCGATAACCTACGAGCAGTACTTC. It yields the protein CASSLAITYEQYF.

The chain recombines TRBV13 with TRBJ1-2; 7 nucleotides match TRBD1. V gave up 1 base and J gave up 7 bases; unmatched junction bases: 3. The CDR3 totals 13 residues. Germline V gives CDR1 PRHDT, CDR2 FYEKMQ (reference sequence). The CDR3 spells CASSLVQGGGYTF. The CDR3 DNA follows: TGTGCCAGCAGCTTAGTTCAGGGGGGTGGCTACACCTTC.

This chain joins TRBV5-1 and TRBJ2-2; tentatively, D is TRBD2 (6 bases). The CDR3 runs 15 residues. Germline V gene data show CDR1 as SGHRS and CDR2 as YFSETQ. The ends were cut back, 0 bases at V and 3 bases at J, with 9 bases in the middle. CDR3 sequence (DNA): TGCGCCAGCAGCTTGGGCGGGACCGACACCGGGGAGCTGTTTTTT. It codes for CASSLGGTDTGELFF. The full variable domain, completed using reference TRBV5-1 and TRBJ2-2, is KAGVTQTPRYLIKTRGQQVTLSCSPISGHRSVSWYQQTPGQGLQFLFEYFSETQRNKGNFPGRFSGRQFSNSRSEMNVSTLELGDSALYLCASSLGGTDTGELFFGEGSRLTVL.

The CDR3 DNA reads TGTGCCAGCACCCCACCCCAGGGAGGTGAAGCTTTCTTT. It yields the protein CASTPPQGGEAFF. The rearrangement uses TRBV12-3 or TRBV12-4 and TRBJ1-1, with D perhaps TRBD1 (5 bases). The CDR3 extends over 13 amino acids. V was clipped by 7 bases and J by 7 bases, with 16 bases between them.

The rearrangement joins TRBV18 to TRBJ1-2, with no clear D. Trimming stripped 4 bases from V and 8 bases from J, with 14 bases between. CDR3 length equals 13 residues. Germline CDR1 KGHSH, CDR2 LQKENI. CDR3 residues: CASSLEQTHGYTF. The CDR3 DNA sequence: TGTGCCAGCTCACTCGAACAAACCCACGGCTACACCTTC. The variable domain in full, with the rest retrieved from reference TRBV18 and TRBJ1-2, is NAGVMQNPRHLVRRRGQEARLRCSPMKGHSHVYWYRQLPEEGLKFMVYLQKENIIDESGMPKERFSAEFPKEGPSILRIQQVVRGDSAAYFCASSLEQTHGYTFGSGTRLTVV.

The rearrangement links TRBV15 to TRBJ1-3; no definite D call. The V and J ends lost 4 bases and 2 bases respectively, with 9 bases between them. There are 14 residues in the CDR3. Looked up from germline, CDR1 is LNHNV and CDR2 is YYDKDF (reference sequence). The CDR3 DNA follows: TGTGCCACCAGCAAGGGCAGGACTGGAAACACCATATATTTT. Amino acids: CATSKGRTGNTIYF.

The CDR3 loop reads CASSERLNSEQYF. CDR3 coding DNA: TGCGCCAGCAGTGAGAGACTTAACTCCGAGCAGTACTTC. J is TRBJ2-7 and V is TRBV10-2; D unclear. The germline V and J ends were trimmed by 2 bases and 6 bases, with 11 bases remaining between them. CDR1 WSHSY and CDR2 SAAADI come from the germline V gene. CDR3 length equals 13 residues.

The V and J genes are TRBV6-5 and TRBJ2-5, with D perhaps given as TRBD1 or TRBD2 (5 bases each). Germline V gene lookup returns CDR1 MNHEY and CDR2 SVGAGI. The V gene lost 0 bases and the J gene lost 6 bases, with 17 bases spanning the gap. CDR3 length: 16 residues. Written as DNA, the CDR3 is TGTGCCAGCAGTTACTCGATGGGGACGGGCGGACAGACCCAGTACTTC. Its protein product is CASSYSMGTGGQTQYF.

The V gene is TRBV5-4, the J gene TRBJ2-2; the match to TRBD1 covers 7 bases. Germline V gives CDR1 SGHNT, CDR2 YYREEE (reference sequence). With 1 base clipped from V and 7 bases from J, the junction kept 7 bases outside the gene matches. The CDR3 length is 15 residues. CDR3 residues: CASSLRQGRIGELFF. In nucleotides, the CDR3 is TGTGCCAGCAGCTTGAGACAGGGCAGGATCGGGGAGCTGTTTTTT.

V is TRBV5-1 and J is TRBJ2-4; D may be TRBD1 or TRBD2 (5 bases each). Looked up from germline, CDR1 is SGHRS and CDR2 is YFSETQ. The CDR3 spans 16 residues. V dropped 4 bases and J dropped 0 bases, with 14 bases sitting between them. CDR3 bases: TGCGCCAGCAGCCCTCTCGGGGCTATAGCCAAAAACATTCAGTACTTC. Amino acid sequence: CASSPLGAIAKNIQYF. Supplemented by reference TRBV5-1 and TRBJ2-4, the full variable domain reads KAGVTQTPRYLIKTRGQQVTLSCSPISGHRSVSWYQQTPGQGLQFLFEYFSETQRNKGNFPGRFSGRQFSNSRSEMNVSTLELGDSALYLCASSPLGAIAKNIQYFGAGTRLSVL.

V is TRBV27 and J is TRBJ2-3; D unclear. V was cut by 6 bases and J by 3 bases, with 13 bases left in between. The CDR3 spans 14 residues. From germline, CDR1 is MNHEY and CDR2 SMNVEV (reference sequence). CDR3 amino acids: CASSQRSTTDTQYF. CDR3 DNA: TGTGCCAGCAGCCAGAGGTCAACGACAGATACGCAGTATTTT.

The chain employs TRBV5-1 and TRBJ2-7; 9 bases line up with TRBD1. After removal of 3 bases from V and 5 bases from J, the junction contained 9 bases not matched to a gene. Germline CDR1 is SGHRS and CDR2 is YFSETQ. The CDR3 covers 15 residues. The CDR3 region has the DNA TGCGCCAGCAGCTACAGGGACAGGGAAAGAGACGAGCAGTACTTC. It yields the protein CASSYRDRERDEQYF.

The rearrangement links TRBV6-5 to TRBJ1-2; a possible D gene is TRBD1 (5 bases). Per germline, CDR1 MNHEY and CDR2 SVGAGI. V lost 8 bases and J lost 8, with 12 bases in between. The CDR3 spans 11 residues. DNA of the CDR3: TGTGCCAGCTGGGGGGGATTGGGCTACACCTTC. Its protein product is CASWGGLGYTF.

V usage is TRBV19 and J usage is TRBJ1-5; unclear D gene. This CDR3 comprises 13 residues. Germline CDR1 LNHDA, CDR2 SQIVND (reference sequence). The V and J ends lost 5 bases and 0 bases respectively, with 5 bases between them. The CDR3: CASSQRSNQPQHF. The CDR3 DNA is TGTGCCAGTAGTCAACGTAGCAATCAGCCCCAGCATTTT. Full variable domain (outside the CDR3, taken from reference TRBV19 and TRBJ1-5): DGGITQSPKYLFRKEGQNVTLSCEQNLNHDAMYWYRQDPGQGLRLIYYSQIVNDFQKGDIAEGYSVSREKKESFPLTVTSAQKNPTAFYLCASSQRSNQPQHFGDGTRLSIL.

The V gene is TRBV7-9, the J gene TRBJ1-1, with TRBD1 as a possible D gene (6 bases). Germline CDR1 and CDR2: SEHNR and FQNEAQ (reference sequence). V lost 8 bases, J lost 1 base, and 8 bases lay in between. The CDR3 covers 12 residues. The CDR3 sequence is CASGRGNTEAFF. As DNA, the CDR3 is TGTGCCAGCGGCAGGGGGAACACTGAAGCTTTCTTT.

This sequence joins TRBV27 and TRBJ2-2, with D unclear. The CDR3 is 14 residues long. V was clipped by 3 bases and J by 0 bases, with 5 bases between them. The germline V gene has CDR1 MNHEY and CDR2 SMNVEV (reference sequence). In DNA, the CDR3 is TGTGCCAGCAGTTTGAATGCGAACACCGGGGAGCTGTTTTTT. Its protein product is CASSLNANTGELFF.

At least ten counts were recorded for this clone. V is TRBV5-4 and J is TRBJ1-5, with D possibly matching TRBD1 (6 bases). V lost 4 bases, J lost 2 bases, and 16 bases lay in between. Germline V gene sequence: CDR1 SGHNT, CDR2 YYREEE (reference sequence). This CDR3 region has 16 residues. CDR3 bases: TGTGCCAGCAGCCTTGGGGGGGGCCATGGCAATCAGCCCCAGCATTTT. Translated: CASSLGGGHGNQPQHF.

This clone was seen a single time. In nucleotides, the CDR3 is TGTGCCAGCAGCCCAAACCGCCCAGATACGCAGTATTTT. Translating gives CASSPNRPDTQYF. The chain employs TRBV3-1 (or the pseudogene TRBV3-2) and TRBJ2-3; D gene unclear. V was trimmed by 4 bases and J by 4 bases, leaving 9 bases between them. CDR3 length: 13 residues. Looked up from germline, CDR1 is LGHDT and CDR2 is YNNKEL (reference sequence).

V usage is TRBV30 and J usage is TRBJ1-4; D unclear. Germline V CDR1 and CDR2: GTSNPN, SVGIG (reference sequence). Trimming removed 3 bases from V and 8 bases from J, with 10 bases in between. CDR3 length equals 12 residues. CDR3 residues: CAWRREGEKLFF. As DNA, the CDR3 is TGTGCCTGGAGGAGGGAGGGCGAAAAACTGTTTTTT.

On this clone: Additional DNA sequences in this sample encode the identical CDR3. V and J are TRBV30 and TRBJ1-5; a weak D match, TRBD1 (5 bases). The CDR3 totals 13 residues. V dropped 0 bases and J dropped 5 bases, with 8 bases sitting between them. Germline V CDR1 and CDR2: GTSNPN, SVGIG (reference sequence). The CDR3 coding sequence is TGTGCCTGGAGTGTAAGGGACCATCAGCCCCAGCATTTT. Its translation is CAWSVRDHQPQHF.

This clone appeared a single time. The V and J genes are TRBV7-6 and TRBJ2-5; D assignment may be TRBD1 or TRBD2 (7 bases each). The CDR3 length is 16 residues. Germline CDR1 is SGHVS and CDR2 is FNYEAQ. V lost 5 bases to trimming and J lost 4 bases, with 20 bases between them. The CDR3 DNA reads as TGTGCCAGCAGCGCTAGGGGGGGAGGGGGCAGAGAGACCCAGTACTTC. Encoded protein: CASSARGGGGRETQYF.

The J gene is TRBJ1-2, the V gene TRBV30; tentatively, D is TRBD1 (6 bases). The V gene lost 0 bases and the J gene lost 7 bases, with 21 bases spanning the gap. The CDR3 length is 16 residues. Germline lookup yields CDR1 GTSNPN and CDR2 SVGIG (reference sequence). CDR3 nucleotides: TGTGCCTGGAGTGTGCAGGGACATAATCCTCTAGGTGGCTACACCTTC. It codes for CAWSVQGHNPLGGYTF.

This chain's CDR3 is CASSFGVVTETQYF. The DNA for the CDR3 is TGCGCCAGCAGCTTTGGGGTGGTGACGGAGACCCAGTACTTC. The rearrangement links TRBV5-1 to TRBJ2-5; D remains ambiguous. This CDR3 is 14 amino acids long. Germline assignment: CDR1 SGHRS and CDR2 YFSETQ. Trimming left V 2 bases short and J 5 bases short, with 13 bases between.

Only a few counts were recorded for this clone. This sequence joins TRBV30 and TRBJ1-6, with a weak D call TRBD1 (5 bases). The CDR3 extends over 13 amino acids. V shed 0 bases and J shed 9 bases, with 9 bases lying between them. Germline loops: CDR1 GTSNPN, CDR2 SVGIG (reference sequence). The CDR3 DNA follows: TGTGCCTGGAGTGTGGGGGTCAGTTCACCCCTCCACTTT. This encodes CAWSVGVSSPLHF.